A single sample is the source of the 29 T cell receptor beta chains below, sequenced in a study of OX40 agonist ivuxolimab in advanced cancers. Here immunoSEQ multiplex PCR was the method, and the copy in TCRdb shows in-frame clones only, minus some. The sample lists tens of thousands of clones, 80% to 95% seen once, with about 0.51% in the top ten. This sample comprised CD4+ or CD8+ T cells sorted from blood, obtained in a trial of the OX40 agonist ivuxolimab. These TCRs come from an adult with an advanced solid tumor such as melanoma, head and neck, liver or kidney cancer.

CDR3 sequence reads: CASSTTQGFYEQYF. The CDR3 DNA reads as TGTGCCAGCAGTACCACGCAGGGCTTCTACGAGCAGTACTTC. The chain joins TRBV28 to TRBJ2-7, with TRBD1 as a possible D gene (5 bases). This CDR3 is 14 amino acids long. CDR1 is MDHEN, CDR2 SYDVKM, per germline. Trimming cost V 5 bases and J 3 bases, with 14 bases left between them.

J is TRBJ1-3 and V is TRBV13; the D gene is possibly TRBD1 (6 bases). CDR1 PRHDT and CDR2 FYEKMQ come from the germline V gene (reference sequence). V lost 5 bases to trimming and J lost 2 bases, with 13 bases between them. CDR3 size: 15 residues. The CDR3 DNA sequence: TGTGCCAGCAGCCCACGACAGGCCGCTGGAAACACCATATATTTT. Translated, it gives CASSPRQAAGNTIYF.

The chain couples TRBV7-9 to TRBJ2-7, with D hard to call. Germline values: CDR1 SEHNR, CDR2 FQNEAQ (reference sequence). This CDR3 spans 15 amino acids. V gave up 2 bases and J gave up 2 bases, with 13 bases separating them. CDR3 region: CASSLIPQATYEQYF. CDR3 coding DNA: TGTGCCAGCAGCTTAATACCTCAGGCAACCTACGAGCAGTACTTC.

This chain connects TRBV2 to TRBJ1-1, with 7 bases identical to TRBD1. Germline V gives CDR1 SNHLY, CDR2 FYNNEI. V shed 3 bases and J 9 bases; nucleotides not matched to a gene: 10. This CDR3 has 14 amino acids. DNA for the CDR3: TGTGCCAGCAGTGACCAGATAGGGGGCATAAAAGCTTTCTTT. Amino acids: CASSDQIGGIKAFF.

The chain has TRBV2 and TRBJ1-2, with a weak D call TRBD1 (5 bases). V was trimmed by 5 bases and J by 7 bases, leaving 14 bases between them. Germline CDR1 is SNHLY and CDR2 is FYNNEI. The CDR3 has 13 residues. The CDR3 region is CASSTGTGGGYTF. DNA for the CDR3: TGTGCCAGCAGTACCGGGACGGGGGGTGGCTACACCTTC.

This clone has only one observation. The gene calls are TRBV6-1 and TRBJ2-5, with D hard to call. Germline V gene data show CDR1 as MNHNS and CDR2 as SASEGT. V shed 3 bases and J shed 0 bases, with 8 bases lying between them. CDR3 length: 14 amino acids. The CDR3 is CASSDEAYQETQYF. The CDR3 DNA follows: TGTGCCAGCAGTGATGAGGCGTACCAAGAGACCCAGTACTTC.

This chain joins TRBV9 and TRBJ1-2, with unresolved D. V lost 0 bases and J lost 4, with 10 bases in between. The CDR3 has 14 residues. Germline V gene data show CDR1 as SGDLS and CDR2 as YYNGEE. The CDR3 bases are TGTGCCAGCAGCGTAGGGCCCATTAGCTATGGCTACACCTTC. This encodes CASSVGPISYGYTF.

About this clone itself: Different DNA sequences within this sample yield the same CDR3. The V and J genes are TRBV7-2 and TRBJ2-7; D might be TRBD1 or TRBD2, each matching 6 bases. V lost 5 bases to trimming and J lost 7 bases, with 24 bases between them. Germline V gene sequence: CDR1 SGHTA, CDR2 FQGNSA. This CDR3 contains 16 residues. CDR3 protein: CASSLIGGEFSYEQYF. CDR3 nucleotide sequence: TGTGCCAGCAGCCTTATCGGGGGCGAGTTTTCTTATGAGCAGTACTTC.

The chain links TRBV5-1 to TRBJ2-1; a weak D match, TRBD2 (5 bases). The V end lost 2 bases, the J end lost 3 bases, and 9 bases lay between the germline ends. Looked up from germline, CDR1 is SGHRS and CDR2 is YFSETQ. There are 14 residues in the CDR3. The CDR3 sequence: CASSLPGDYNEQFF. The CDR3 coding sequence is TGCGCCAGCAGCTTACCCGGGGACTACAATGAGCAGTTCTTC.

The sample holds one count of this clone. The junction departs from germline at one end; a sequencing error may be responsible. The rearrangement links TRBV11-1 to TRBJ2-3; 8 bases are a match to TRBD2. Germline V gene sequence: CDR1 SGHAT, CDR2 FQDESV (reference sequence). The CDR3 is 14 amino acids. CDR3 residues: CANSSLAGTDTQYF. The CDR3 region has the DNA TGTGCCAACAGCTCTTTAGCGGGAACAGATACGCAGTATTTT.

This chain uses TRBV7-3 with TRBJ2-7, with D possibly matching TRBD1 (6 bases). The CDR3 runs to 15 residues. V dropped 5 bases and J dropped 3 bases, with 17 bases sitting between them. Germline CDR1 is SGHTA and CDR2 is FQGTGA. The CDR3 spells CASSPGGGGNYEQYF. In DNA, the CDR3 is TGTGCCAGCAGCCCTGGGGGCGGAGGCAACTACGAGCAGTACTTC.

V is TRBV4-3 and J is TRBJ2-5, with a weak D call TRBD2 (5 bases). This CDR3 has 13 amino acids. Trimming left V 4 bases short and J 3 bases short, with 9 bases between. CDR1 is LGHNA and CDR2 is YSLEER in the germline V gene. The CDR3: CASSPGFKETQYF. The CDR3 nucleotides read TGCGCCAGCAGCCCGGGATTCAAAGAGACCCAGTACTTC.

The V call is TRBV14, the J call TRBJ1-1; no firm D call. CDR1 SGHDN and CDR2 FVKESK come from the germline V gene. Between the trimmed V and J ends, which lost 4 bases and 8 bases, there was a span of 8 bases. The length of the CDR3 is 11 residues. In DNA form, the CDR3 reads TGTGCCAGCAGCCTGAACGGCGAAGCTTTCTTT. It codes for CASSLNGEAFF.

This clone was seen once. This CDR3 is also generated by other DNA sequences in the sample. V is TRBV6-6 and J is TRBJ2-1; D is unresolved. The CDR3 contains 12 residues. Germline CDR1 reads MNHNY; CDR2 reads SVGAGI (reference sequence). V dropped 3 bases and J dropped 4 bases, with 4 bases sitting between them. CDR3 bases: TGTGCCAGCAGTTATGGGTACAATGAGCAGTTCTTC. This translates into CASSYGYNEQFF.

The rearrangement joins TRBV5-1 to TRBJ2-7; 8 positions match TRBD1. Germline values: CDR1 SGHRS, CDR2 YFSETQ. The V and J ends lost 4 bases and 3 bases, in that order; junction bases with no gene match: 6. The CDR3 extends over 14 amino acids. The CDR3 loop is CASSSTGTGYEQYF. DNA for the CDR3: TGCGCCAGCAGCAGTACCGGGACAGGCTACGAGCAGTACTTC.

The chain recombines TRBV6-6 with TRBJ1-1, with D maybe TRBD1 (5 bases). Germline V gene data show CDR1 as MNHNY and CDR2 as SVGAGI (reference sequence). V lost 0 bases, J lost 4 bases, and 12 bases lay in between. The CDR3 is 15 residues long. The CDR3 DNA sequence: TGTGCCAGCAGTTACTCGAGTCTTCAGGGCACTGAAGCTTTCTTT. As protein: CASSYSSLQGTEAFF.

The chain is built from TRBV18 and TRBJ2-1, with a possible D match to TRBD2 (5 bases). This CDR3 spans 14 amino acids. With 3 bases removed from V and 3 bases from J, the gap between germline ends came to 9 bases. Germline V gene data show CDR1 as KGHSH and CDR2 as LQKENI. The CDR3 nucleotides are TGTGCCAGCTCACCGAGCGGAGACTACAATGAGCAGTTCTTC. Its protein product is CASSPSGDYNEQFF.

The genes are TRBV19 and TRBJ2-2; TRBD1 aligns across 11 bases. With V trimmed by 6 bases and J by 3 bases, 6 bases remained unmatched. The CDR3 contains 16 residues. Per germline, CDR1 LNHDA and CDR2 SQIVND (reference sequence). CDR3 sequence reads: CASRRTGGGYTGELFF. For the CDR3, the DNA is TGTGCCAGTAGGAGGACAGGGGGCGGGTACACCGGGGAGCTGTTTTTT.

The chain is built from TRBV27 and TRBJ2-3, with 11 bases matching TRBD2. V lost 6 bases to trimming and J lost 0 bases; unmatched junction nucleotides: 8. This CDR3 has 17 residues. Per the germline V gene, CDR1 is MNHEY and CDR2 is SMNVEV (reference sequence). The CDR3 loop is CASSPGLAAPSTDTQYF. DNA for the CDR3: TGTGCCAGCAGCCCGGGACTAGCGGCCCCTAGCACAGATACGCAGTATTTT.

The V call is TRBV4-3, the J call TRBJ1-4; TRBD1 is a possible D gene (6 bases). Per the germline V gene, CDR1 is LGHNA and CDR2 is YSLEER. This CDR3 contains 14 residues. Trimming took off 0 bases at V and 7 bases at J, with 9 bases between the two ends. The DNA for the CDR3 is TGCGCCAGCAGCCAAGACAGGGGTCGTGAAAAACTGTTTTTT. Its protein product is CASSQDRGREKLFF.

The rearrangement links TRBV7-2 to TRBJ1-5; possibly TRBD1 for D (6 bases). From germline, CDR1 is SGHTA and CDR2 FQGNSA. V lost 0 bases and J 3 bases, leaving 12 bases between the germline ends. The CDR3 covers 16 residues. CDR3 sequence reads: CASSLAATGINQPQHF. The CDR3 nucleotides read TGTGCCAGCAGCTTAGCGGCGACAGGCATCAATCAGCCCCAGCATTTT.

The DNA of the CDR3 is TGTGCCAGCAGCCTAACAGGGGACCCCGTCTACGAGCAGTACTTC. Translation gives CASSLTGDPVYEQYF. The genes are TRBV11-2 and TRBJ2-7; 7 bases agree with TRBD1. Germline CDR1 reads SGHAT; CDR2 reads FQNNGV. The CDR3 spans 15 residues. Trimming at V came to 5 bases and at J to 3 bases, leaving 10 bases not matched to a gene.

The rearrangement links TRBV15 to TRBJ1-2; D call uncertain. Germline V lookup: CDR1 LNHNV, CDR2 YYDKDF (reference sequence). This CDR3 contains 12 residues. Trimming cost V 9 bases and J 4 bases, with 12 bases left between them. The CDR3 DNA reads as TGTGCCACTAAGGACGGTTCCTATGGCTACACCTTC. Translated: CATKDGSYGYTF.

The chain has TRBV9 and TRBJ2-2, with a possible D match to TRBD1 (5 bases). Trimming took 4 bases from V and 2 from J, leaving 15 bases between them. There are 16 residues in the CDR3. In germline, CDR1 is SGDLS, CDR2 YYNGEE. The CDR3 loop is CASSIDSAINTGELFF. DNA for the CDR3: TGTGCCAGCAGCATAGACAGTGCCATTAACACCGGGGAGCTGTTTTTT.

The CDR3 region has the DNA TGTGCCAGCAGTTTGACAGGGAGCGCCGGGGAGCTGTTTTTT. The encoded protein is CASSLTGSAGELFF. The chain couples TRBV28 to TRBJ2-2; 7 bases agree with TRBD1. The CDR3 is 14 amino acids. The germline V gene encodes CDR1 MDHEN and CDR2 SYDVKM. V lost 3 bases to trimming and J lost 6 bases; unmatched junction nucleotides: 4.

This sequence joins TRBV19 and TRBJ2-3, with TRBD2 matching 14 bases. CDR1 and CDR2 (germline): LNHDA, SQIVND (reference sequence). Losses at the gene ends were 3 bases for V and 7 bases for J; bases not matched to a gene: 9. The CDR3 totals 17 residues. Here the CDR3 reads CASSIGGLAGEGHTQYF. The CDR3, as DNA: TGTGCCAGTAGTATTGGGGGACTAGCGGGAGAAGGGCATACGCAGTATTTT.

This clone was seen just once. This chain links TRBV6-5 with TRBJ2-1; the match to TRBD2 covers 13 bases. The CDR3 contains 16 residues. Germline CDR1 reads MNHEY; CDR2 reads SVGAGI. V was clipped by 4 bases and J by 7 bases; unmatched bases: 7. The CDR3 region has the DNA TGTGCCAGCAGTTCGCTACTAGCGGGAGGGCCTAATGAGCAGTTCTTC. It specifies CASSSLLAGGPNEQFF.

This clone has a single count. J is TRBJ2-3 and V is TRBV5-1; D gene ambiguous. This CDR3 is built from 14 residues. V lost 5 bases and J lost 7, with 17 bases in between. Germline lookup yields CDR1 SGHRS and CDR2 YFSETQ. The CDR3 region is CASSVAEKGYTQYF. The CDR3 coding sequence is TGCGCCAGCAGTGTTGCAGAAAAGGGTTATACGCAGTATTTT.

V usage is TRBV5-4 and J usage is TRBJ2-1, with 9 positions matching TRBD1. The CDR3 has 16 residues. Losses at the gene ends were 1 base for V and 9 bases for J; bases not matched to a gene: 11. CDR1 and CDR2 from the germline V gene are SGHNT and YYREEE (reference sequence). The CDR3 DNA is TGTGCCAGCAGCTTGTCGGAACAGGGGGCTTTCGGTGAGCAGTTCTTC. The encoded protein is CASSLSEQGAFGEQFF.